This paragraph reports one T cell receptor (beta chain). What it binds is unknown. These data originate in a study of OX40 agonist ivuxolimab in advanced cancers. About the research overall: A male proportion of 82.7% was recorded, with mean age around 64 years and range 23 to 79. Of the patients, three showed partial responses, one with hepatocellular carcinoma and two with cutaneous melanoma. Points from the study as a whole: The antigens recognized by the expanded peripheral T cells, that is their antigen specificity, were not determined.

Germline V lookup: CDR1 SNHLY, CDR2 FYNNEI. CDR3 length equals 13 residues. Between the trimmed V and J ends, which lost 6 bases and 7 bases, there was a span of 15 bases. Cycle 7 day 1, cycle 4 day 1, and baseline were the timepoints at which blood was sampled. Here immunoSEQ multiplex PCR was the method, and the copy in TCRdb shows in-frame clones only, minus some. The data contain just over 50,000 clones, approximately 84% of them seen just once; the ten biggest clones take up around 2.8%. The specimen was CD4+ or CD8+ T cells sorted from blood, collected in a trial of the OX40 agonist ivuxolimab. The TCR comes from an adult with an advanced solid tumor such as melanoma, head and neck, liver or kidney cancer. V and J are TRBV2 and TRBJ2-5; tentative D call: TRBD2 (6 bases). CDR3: CASRRDSQGTQYF. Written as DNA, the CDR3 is TGTGCCAGCAGACGGGACTCCCAGGGGACCCAGTACTTC.